This TCR beta chain originates from a study of identical twins. TCRdb reprocessed the 5' RACE reads via MiXCR and lists one record per CDR3 protein. The sample carries some 320,000 distinct CDR3 sequences, roughly an eighth recorded once. V gave up 2 bases and J gave up 4 bases, with 12 bases separating them. Germline assignment: CDR1 MNHEY and CDR2 SMNVEV (reference sequence). The CDR3 is 15 residues long. The same sample was also used in a study of yellow fever vaccine responses in identical twins.

The receptor was derived from a young woman in good health. Sample: CD8+ T cells sorted from blood. V is TRBV27 and J is TRBJ2-1; D is unclear. CDR3 coding DNA: TGTGCCAGCAGTTTAGTAGGGAACCCTTACAATGAGCAGTTCTTC. Residues: CASSLVGNPYNEQFF.